A selection of T cell receptor beta chains follows, all from one sample in a study of blood T cell repertoires in COVID-19. The table came from immunoSEQ multiplex PCR; TCRdb's copy has only in-frame clones and leaves some out. The table lists 90,000 to 120,000 clones, 80% to 85% of them singletons. Sequencing input: peripheral blood. The receptors here all came from a human donor in a cohort sampled during active COVID-19. The CDR3 runs from the conserved cysteine through the conserved F or W. A D gene is named only where the DNA matches it firmly. A row's size may be missing; if present it is once, few, many or a size class.

V gene	J gene	D gene	clone size	CDR3 DNA	CDR3 protein
TRBV7-9	TRBJ2-2	NA	NA	TGTGCCAGCAGCTTAGCTAGCCCTAACACCGGGGAGCTGTTTTTT	CASSLASPNTGELFF
TRBV24-1	TRBJ1-2	TRBD1	NA	TGTGCCACCAGTGACTCAGCCGGGACAGGGGCCTATGGCTACACCTTC	CATSDSAGTGAYGYTF
TRBV5-1	TRBJ1-2	NA	NA	TGCGCCAGCAGCTTGGGGCGGAAAACTCAGGGCTACACCTTC	CASSLGRKTQGYTF
TRBV6-7	TRBJ1-6	TRBD1	once	TGTGCCAGCAGTTACTCGACAGGACAGGGGGTTTCACCCCTCCACTTT	CASSYSTGQGVSPLHF
TRBV5-6	TRBJ1-2	NA	NA	TGTGCCAGCCGGGGGCGGGGGTCGAGCTATGGCTACACCTTC	CASRGRGSSYGYTF
TRBV3-1/TRBV3-2	TRBJ2-3	NA	NA	TGTGCCAGCAGCCAAGGATCAGTTGGTACGCAGTATTTT	CASSQGSVGTQYF
TRBV27	TRBJ2-1	NA	NA	TGTGCCACCAAGATCGGGACACCCTCCTACAATGAGCAGTTCTTC	CATKIGTPSYNEQFF
TRBV6-5	TRBJ2-2	NA	NA	TGTGCCAGCAGGGGCCTGAACACCGGGGAGCTGTTTTTT	CASRGLNTGELFF
TRBV10-3	TRBJ1-4	NA	NA	TGTGCCATCAGTGGGACATCAAATAATGAAAAACTGTTTTTT	CAISGTSNNEKLFF
TRBV28	TRBJ1-6	NA	NA	TGTGCCAGCAGTCCCCAGACAGTTGGGAATTCACCCCTCCACTTT	CASSPQTVGNSPLHF
TRBV19	TRBJ2-7	TRBD2	NA	TGTGCCAGTAGTATGGCTAGCGGGAGGGCCTGGAACGAGCAGTACTTC	CASSMASGRAWNEQYF
TRBV28	TRBJ1-2	NA	NA	TGTGCCAGCAGTTTACCCAGCCTCAGGGCTAGCTATGGCTACACCTTC	CASSLPSLRASYGYTF